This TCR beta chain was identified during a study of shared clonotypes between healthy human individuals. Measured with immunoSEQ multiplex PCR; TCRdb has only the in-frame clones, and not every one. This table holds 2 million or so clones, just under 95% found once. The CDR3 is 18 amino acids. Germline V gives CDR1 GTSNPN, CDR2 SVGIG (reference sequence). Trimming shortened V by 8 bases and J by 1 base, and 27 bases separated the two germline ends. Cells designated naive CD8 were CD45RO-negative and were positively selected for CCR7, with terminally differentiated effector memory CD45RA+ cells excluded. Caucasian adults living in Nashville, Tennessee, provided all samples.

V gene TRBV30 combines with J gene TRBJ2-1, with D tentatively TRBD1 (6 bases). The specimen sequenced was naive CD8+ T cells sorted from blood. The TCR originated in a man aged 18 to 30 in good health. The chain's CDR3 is CARGIPLGRSTSYNEQFF. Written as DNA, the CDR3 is TGTGCCAGGGGGATTCCATTGGGGAGAAGTACGTCCTACAATGAGCAGTTCTTC.